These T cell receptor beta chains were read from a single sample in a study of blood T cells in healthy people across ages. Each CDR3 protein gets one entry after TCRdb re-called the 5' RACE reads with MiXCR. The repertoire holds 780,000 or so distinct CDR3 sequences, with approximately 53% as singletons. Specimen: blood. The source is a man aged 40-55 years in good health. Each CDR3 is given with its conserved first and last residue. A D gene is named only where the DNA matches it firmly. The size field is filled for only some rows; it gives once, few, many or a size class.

CDR3 DNA: TGTGCCAGCAGCTTGACTAGCGGAGCAGATACGCAGTATTTT
CDR3 protein: CASSLTSGADTQYF
D gene: TRBD2
J gene: TRBJ2-3
clone size: NA
V gene: TRBV3-1

CDR3 DNA: TGTGCCAGCTCACCACTACCGGGACAGGGTTTTTTACGCTACGAGCAGTACTTC
CDR3 protein: CASSPLPGQGFLRYEQYF
D gene: TRBD1
J gene: TRBJ2-7
clone size: NA
V gene: TRBV18

CDR3 DNA: TGCGCCAGCAGCTTGGGGGACAGGGTAGCCTACAATGAGCAGTTCTTC
CDR3 protein: CASSLGDRVAYNEQFF
D gene: TRBD1
J gene: TRBJ2-1
clone size: NA
V gene: TRBV5-1

CDR3 DNA: TGCGCCAGCAGCTTGGAAAGGGGACAGCTAAGTAATGGCTACACCTTC
CDR3 protein: CASSLERGQLSNGYTF
D gene: TRBD1
J gene: TRBJ1-2
clone size: NA
V gene: TRBV5-1

CDR3 DNA: TGTGCCAGCAGTGTAGACGGTACAGCTTATGGCTACACCTTC
CDR3 protein: CASSVDGTAYGYTF
D gene: NA
J gene: TRBJ1-2
clone size: NA
V gene: TRBV28

CDR3 DNA: TGCAGCGTTGCACTTGCAGGGGGAGACTATGGCTACACCTTC
CDR3 protein: CSVALAGGDYGYTF
D gene: TRBD1
J gene: TRBJ1-2
clone size: NA
V gene: TRBV29-1

CDR3 DNA: TGTGCCAGCAGCTTCGGCGTAGACAATCAGCCCCAGCATTTT
CDR3 protein: CASSFGVDNQPQHF
D gene: NA
J gene: TRBJ1-5
clone size: few
V gene: TRBV6-6

CDR3 DNA: TGTGCCAGCAGGGCCGTCTACGAGCAGTACTTC
CDR3 protein: CASRAVYEQYF
D gene: NA
J gene: TRBJ2-7
clone size: NA
V gene: TRBV25-1

CDR3 DNA: TGCGCCAGCAACCCGACTAGCGGGAGTAGGGAGACCCAGTACTTC
CDR3 protein: CASNPTSGSRETQYF
D gene: TRBD2
J gene: TRBJ2-5
clone size: many
V gene: TRBV4-1

CDR3 DNA: TGTGCCAGCAGCGCGACGGGGGGCGGTGAGACCCAGTACTTC
CDR3 protein: CASSATGGGETQYF
D gene: NA
J gene: TRBJ2-5
clone size: NA
V gene: TRBV5-5

CDR3 DNA: TGTGCCAGCAGTGACAGGGGCATGGGGAATGAAAAACTGTTTTTT
CDR3 protein: CASSDRGMGNEKLFF
D gene: TRBD1
J gene: TRBJ1-4
clone size: NA
V gene: TRBV3-1

CDR3 DNA: TGTGCCAGCAGCTTAGGCTCCGGGACAGGGAACACTGAAGCTTTCTTT
CDR3 protein: CASSLGSGTGNTEAFF
D gene: TRBD1
J gene: TRBJ1-1
clone size: NA
V gene: TRBV7-2

CDR3 DNA: TGTGCCAGCTCACCGCTTCGGGGGTCTGGGGCCAACGTCCTGACTTTC
CDR3 protein: CASSPLRGSGANVLTF
D gene: NA
J gene: TRBJ2-6
clone size: NA
V gene: TRBV18

CDR3 DNA: TGTGCCAGCACACGGGACAGGGGTTCCTACGAGCAGTACTTC
CDR3 protein: CASTRDRGSYEQYF
D gene: TRBD1
J gene: TRBJ2-7
clone size: few
V gene: TRBV7-2

CDR3 DNA: TGTGCCAGCAGCCCAGCTTCCGCTAAGAACTCCTACGAGCAGTACTTC
CDR3 protein: CASSPASAKNSYEQYF
D gene: NA
J gene: TRBJ2-7
clone size: few
V gene: TRBV7-2

CDR3 DNA: TGTGCCAGCGGCATCTTATTAGCGGGGGGGAGCGCAGATACGCAGTATTTT
CDR3 protein: CASGILLAGGSADTQYF
D gene: TRBD2
J gene: TRBJ2-3
clone size: NA
V gene: TRBV27

CDR3 DNA: TGTGCCAGCAGTTTAGAGACAGGGAAGATGGCTCAGCCCCAGCATTTT
CDR3 protein: CASSLETGKMAQPQHF
D gene: TRBD1
J gene: TRBJ1-5
clone size: few
V gene: TRBV7-2

CDR3 DNA: TGCGCCAGCAGCAACGCGGGAAGCCTGACAGATACGCAGTATTTT
CDR3 protein: CASSNAGSLTDTQYF
D gene: NA
J gene: TRBJ2-3
clone size: NA
V gene: TRBV5-1

CDR3 DNA: TGTGCCATCAGCCCTATCGGCGCTGGGGCCAACGTCCTGACTTTC
CDR3 protein: CAISPIGAGANVLTF
D gene: NA
J gene: TRBJ2-6
clone size: NA
V gene: TRBV10-3

CDR3 DNA: TGCGCCAGCAGCTTGGGTGGGACAGAGAACACTGAAGCTTTCTTT
CDR3 protein: CASSLGGTENTEAFF
D gene: TRBD1
J gene: TRBJ1-1
clone size: NA
V gene: TRBV5-1

CDR3 DNA: TGTGCCAGCTCCGCCTTGGGGGGGGTAAGCAATCAGCCCCAGCATTTT
CDR3 protein: CASSALGGVSNQPQHF
D gene: NA
J gene: TRBJ1-5
clone size: once
V gene: TRBV2

CDR3 DNA: TGCGCCAGCAGCCAAGGGGTCTACAATGAGCAGTACTTC
CDR3 protein: CASSQGVYNEQYF
D gene: NA
J gene: TRBJ2-5
clone size: NA
V gene: TRBV4-3

CDR3 DNA: TGTGCCAGCAGCCTCGACAGGGGGCCTAACTATGGCTACACCTTC
CDR3 protein: CASSLDRGPNYGYTF
D gene: TRBD1
J gene: TRBJ1-2
clone size: few
V gene: TRBV7-2

CDR3 DNA: TGTGCCACCAGCAGGGATCTCGCGGGAGTGGACAATGAGCAGTTCTTC
CDR3 protein: CATSRDLAGVDNEQFF
D gene: TRBD2
J gene: TRBJ2-1
clone size: NA
V gene: TRBV15

CDR3 DNA: TGTGCCAGCACCCGGGACAGTACCTATAGCAATCAGCCCCAGCATTTT
CDR3 protein: CASTRDSTYSNQPQHF
D gene: NA
J gene: TRBJ1-5
clone size: once
V gene: TRBV21-1

CDR3 DNA: TGTGCCAGCAGCTTAGCGGACAGGGGGGCCTATGGCTACACCTTC
CDR3 protein: CASSLADRGAYGYTF
D gene: TRBD1
J gene: TRBJ1-2
clone size: NA
V gene: TRBV7-2

CDR3 DNA: TGTGCCATCAGTGAGTCGTTGAGCGGGAGCTCCTACAATGAGCAGTTCTTC
CDR3 protein: CAISESLSGSSYNEQFF
D gene: TRBD2
J gene: TRBJ2-1
clone size: once
V gene: TRBV10-3

CDR3 DNA: TGTGCCAGCAGTTTAGCGAGGGGGACAGGGGGGATGAACACTGAAGCTTTCTTT
CDR3 protein: CASSLARGTGGMNTEAFF
D gene: TRBD1
J gene: TRBJ1-1
clone size: NA
V gene: TRBV12-3/TRBV12-4

CDR3 DNA: TGCGCCAGCAGCCAAGGACAGGGCTTCGAAGGCTACACCTTC
CDR3 protein: CASSQGQGFEGYTF
D gene: TRBD1
J gene: TRBJ1-2
clone size: few
V gene: TRBV4-1

CDR3 DNA: TGTGCCAGCAGTTTATATACAGAGAACACTGAAGCTTTCTTT
CDR3 protein: CASSLYTENTEAFF
D gene: NA
J gene: TRBJ1-1
clone size: NA
V gene: TRBV27

CDR3 DNA: TGTGCCAGCAGTGAAGCGCGAGGCTCTGGTGGCTACACCTTC
CDR3 protein: CASSEARGSGGYTF
D gene: NA
J gene: TRBJ1-2
clone size: NA
V gene: TRBV6-1

CDR3 DNA: TGTGCCAGCAGTTTAGCGGGAGGGGACGTCAATGAGCAGTACTTC
CDR3 protein: CASSLAGGDVNEQYF
D gene: TRBD2
J gene: TRBJ2-7
clone size: few
V gene: TRBV28

CDR3 DNA: TGCGCCAGCAGCCCACAGACAGGGGATGGCTACACCTTC
CDR3 protein: CASSPQTGDGYTF
D gene: TRBD1
J gene: TRBJ1-2
clone size: few
V gene: TRBV5-1

CDR3 DNA: TGTGCCAGCAGTTTCAGCGGGAGGGCCAACGATGAGCAGTTCTTC
CDR3 protein: CASSFSGRANDEQFF
D gene: TRBD2
J gene: TRBJ2-1
clone size: NA
V gene: TRBV27

CDR3 DNA: TGCGCCAGCAGCTTGCTTCGAGCGGGAGAGCACAATGAGCAGTTCTTC
CDR3 protein: CASSLLRAGEHNEQFF
D gene: TRBD2
J gene: TRBJ2-1
clone size: NA
V gene: TRBV5-1

CDR3 DNA: TGTGCCAGCAGCTTATTGGGAAGTAGGCAGTTCTTC
CDR3 protein: CASSLLGSRQFF
D gene: NA
J gene: TRBJ2-1
clone size: NA
V gene: TRBV7-3

CDR3 DNA: TGCAGTGCGGAAGGTGGCGGGTCGGCCACCTACAATGAGCAGTTCTTC
CDR3 protein: CSAEGGGSATYNEQFF
D gene: NA
J gene: TRBJ2-1
clone size: NA
V gene: TRBV20-1

CDR3 DNA: TGTGCCAGCAGTTTAAGGGACGACCAAGAGACCCAGTACTTC
CDR3 protein: CASSLRDDQETQYF
D gene: NA
J gene: TRBJ2-5
clone size: few
V gene: TRBV27